Each of the 27 T cell receptor beta chains below was sequenced from the same sample in a study of T cells in Graves' hyperthyroidism and ophthalmopathy (dated by TCRdb to 2018 to 2020). Receptor amplification or capture employed multiplex PCR. The sequencing machine was an Illumina HiSeq 2000. The TCR beta CDR3 regions were amplified from RNA transcripts. The TCR CDR3 was subjected to a first round of RT-PCR using the HTBI primer set and the Qiagen OneStep RT-PCR kit. TCRdb reprocessed the public reads (quality trimming at Q25 with fastp, clone calling with MiXCR) and kept in-frame beta chains. Rows are combined by CDR3 protein, so each entry shows the most common genes and DNA. A total of more than 300,000 distinct CDR3 sequences appear in this sample, approximately 18% of them only once. The top ten hold around a third of the sample. Source material: blood. These receptors were taken from a woman in her twenties or thirties with Graves' hyperthyroidism that later progressed to Graves' ophthalmopathy.

This chain links TRBV10-3 with TRBJ2-5, with 7 bases fitting TRBD1. Looked up from germline, CDR1 is ENHRY and CDR2 is SYGVKD. J lost 5 bases, V lost 8 bases, and 8 bases had no gene match. The CDR3 has 13 residues. The CDR3 sequence: CAIAQGMRETQYF. CDR3 sequence (DNA): TGTGCCATCGCACAGGGGATGCGGGAGACCCAGTACTTC.

This clonotype occurred many times. The genes are TRBV28 and TRBJ2-7; tentative D call: TRBD2 (5 bases). CDR3 length: 13 amino acids. Trimming removed 8 bases from V and 2 bases from J, with 13 bases in between. Germline CDR1 MDHEN, CDR2 SYDVKM. CDR3 in DNA: TGTGCCAGCTCACTAGACGGAACCTACGAGCAGTACTTC. This codes for CASSLDGTYEQYF. The variable domain in full, completed from reference TRBV28 and TRBJ2-7, reads DVKVTQSSRYLVKRTGEKVFLECVQDMDHENMFWYRQDPGLGLRLIYFSYDVKMKEKGDIPEGYSVSREKKERFSLILESASTNQTSMYLCASSLDGTYEQYFGPGTRLTVT.

This clonotype has at least ten counts. The chain employs TRBV7-9 and TRBJ2-1; 10 bases match TRBD2. Trimming cost V 1 base and J 9 bases; bases outside gene matches: 6. CDR3 size: 15 residues. Germline V gene data show CDR1 as SEHNR and CDR2 as FQNEAQ (reference sequence). The CDR3 sequence: CASSLVASGRPEQFF. In DNA form, the CDR3 reads TGTGCCAGCAGCTTAGTGGCTAGCGGGAGACCTGAGCAGTTCTTC.

There are a few counts of this clonotype. This rearrangement joins TRBV7-9 to TRBJ1-1; 9 positions match TRBD1. With 4 bases clipped from V and 8 bases from J, the junction kept 8 bases outside the gene matches. CDR3 length: 14 amino acids. Germline V gene sequence: CDR1 SEHNR, CDR2 FQNEAQ (reference sequence). CDR3 amino acids: CASSSTGGTGEAFF. The CDR3 DNA reads TGTGCCAGCAGCTCGACAGGGGGTACTGGGGAAGCTTTCTTT.

This clonotype was found many times. The rearrangement links TRBV10-3 to TRBJ1-2; TRBD1 aligns across 7 bases. V shed 4 bases and J 3 bases; nucleotides not matched to a gene: 17. From germline, CDR1 is ENHRY and CDR2 SYGVKD. The length of the CDR3 is 18 residues. The CDR3 spells CAISGPGTDRANDYGYTF. In nucleotides, the CDR3 is TGTGCCATCAGTGGACCCGGGACAGACCGGGCCAATGACTATGGCTACACCTTC.

In this sample, this clonotype turned up many times. The chain has TRBV9 and TRBJ2-7, with 9 bases that match TRBD1. CDR3 length equals 14 residues. J was trimmed by 5 bases and V by 0 bases; bases with no gene match: 3. CDR1 and CDR2 from the germline V gene are SGDLS and YYNGEE. CDR3 coding DNA: TGTGCCAGCAGCGTAGCAGGGACAGGGAACGAGCAGTACTTC. Amino acid sequence: CASSVAGTGNEQYF.

This chain links TRBV19 with TRBJ2-5, with D maybe TRBD1 (6 bases). This CDR3 comprises 13 residues. Deletions cut 4 bases from V and 0 bases from J, with 6 bases between. Looked up from germline, CDR1 is LNHDA and CDR2 is SQIVND (reference sequence). CDR3 sequence (DNA): TGTGCCAGTAGTAGGACAGACCAAGAGACCCAGTACTTC. Translation: CASSRTDQETQYF.

This sequence joins TRBV6-2 or TRBV6-3 and TRBJ1-2; tentative D call: TRBD1 (6 bases). The V and J ends lost 5 bases and 1 base respectively, with 14 bases between them. CDR3 size: 15 residues. Per germline, CDR1 MNHEY and CDR2 SVGEGT. CDR3 sequence (DNA): TGTGCCAGCAGTGGGGCCCGCAGGGGTAACTATGGCTACACCTTC. Translated: CASSGARRGNYGYTF.

This clonotype came up many times. The chain recombines TRBV6-1 with TRBJ2-7; D perhaps matches TRBD2 (5 bases). V was clipped by 4 bases and J by 9 bases, with 13 bases between them. CDR3 length: 12 residues. Germline CDR1 and CDR2: MNHNS and SASEGT. The CDR3 here is CASSVPGMAQYF. CDR3 DNA: TGTGCCAGCAGTGTCCCGGGGATGGCGCAGTACTTC.

This chain uses TRBV19 with TRBJ1-1, with 8 bases fitting TRBD1. Germline V gene data show CDR1 as LNHDA and CDR2 as SQIVND (reference sequence). The CDR3 length is 14 residues. V gave up 4 bases and J gave up 1 base; unmatched junction bases: 2. In DNA, the CDR3 is TGTGCCAGTAGTACAGGACAGGGGAACACTGAAGCTTTCTTT. This encodes CASSTGQGNTEAFF.

In this sample, this clonotype turned up many times. The chain recombines TRBV28 with TRBJ1-4, with D perhaps matching TRBD1 (5 bases). This CDR3 comprises 15 residues. Germline lookup yields CDR1 MDHEN and CDR2 SYDVKM. V was pared by 1 base and J by 8 bases, with 14 bases between. DNA of the CDR3: TGTGCCAGCAGTTTATTCGGCAGGGAAGACGAAAAACTGTTTTTT. This gives the protein CASSLFGREDEKLFF.

This clonotype was observed a handful of times. The rearrangement uses TRBV14 and TRBJ1-2, with D perhaps matching TRBD1 (5 bases). The germline V gene has CDR1 SGHDN and CDR2 FVKESK. V lost 0 bases to trimming and J lost 4 bases, with 15 bases between them. The CDR3 loop spans 16 amino acids. CDR3 coding DNA: TGTGCCAGCAGCCAAGACTTCCACGGGGCTAGCTATGGCTACACCTTC. Its protein product is CASSQDFHGASYGYTF. Supplemented by reference TRBV14 and TRBJ1-2, the full variable domain reads EAGVTQFPSHSVIEKGQTVTLRCDPISGHDNLYWYRRVMGKEIKFLLHFVKESKQDESGMPNNRFLAERTGGTYSTLKVQPAELEDSGVYFCASSQDFHGASYGYTFGSGTRLTVV.

The CDR3 DNA sequence: TGTGCCAGCACCCCTCTCGGGGGTCGCGGGACCCAGTACTTC. Translation gives CASTPLGGRGTQYF. The chain combines TRBV11-2 with TRBJ2-5, with D possibly TRBD2 on 6 matching bases. Germline V CDR1 and CDR2: SGHAT, FQNNGV. V shed 7 bases and J shed 7 bases, with 19 bases lying between them. The CDR3 runs to 14 residues.

This clonotype was picked up many times. The CDR3 here is CASSLPQGQGRTEAFF. CDR3 coding DNA: TGTGCCAGCAGCTTACCTCAGGGACAGGGGAGAACTGAAGCTTTCTTT. The J gene is TRBJ1-1, the V gene TRBV7-2; 10 positions agree with TRBD1. The germline V gene has CDR1 SGHTA and CDR2 FQGNSA. V dropped 2 bases and J dropped 5; count of bases not matched to a gene: 8. The CDR3 loop spans 16 amino acids.

This clonotype was seen many times. The chain joins TRBV27 to TRBJ2-3; TRBD2 aligns across 9 bases. The CDR3 loop spans 16 amino acids. The V gene end was trimmed by 3 bases and the J gene end by 1 base; junction bases not matched to a gene: 5. Germline-derived CDR1 and CDR2 are MNHEY and SMNVEV (reference sequence). The CDR3 region is CASSFLAGEGTDTQYF. The CDR3, as DNA: TGTGCCAGCAGTTTCTTAGCGGGAGAGGGCACAGATACGCAGTATTTT.

As regards this clonotype: A much larger clone differs by one base, so this may be a read error. This chain joins TRBV2 and TRBJ2-7; perhaps TRBD2 as D (5 bases). The ends were cut back, 4 bases at V and 7 bases at J, with 8 bases in the middle. There are 11 residues in the CDR3. The germline V gene has CDR1 SNHLY and CDR2 FYNNEI. The CDR3 here is CASSARGEQYF. DNA for the CDR3: TGTGCCAGCAGTGCTCGGGGTGAGCAGTACTTC.

As concerns this clonotype: A read error may explain this, as a much larger clone is one base away. The rearrangement links TRBV6-1 to TRBJ1-5, with TRBD1 as a possible D gene (5 bases). Per the germline V gene, CDR1 is MNHNS and CDR2 is SASEGT. This CDR3 is 15 amino acids long. CDR3 loop: CATSSGGGSNQPQHF. The CDR3 region has the DNA TGTGCCACCAGTAGTGGGGGTGGCAGCAATCAGCCCCAGCATTTT.

Note on this clonotype: Mismatch with germline at one junction end may stem from a read error. The V call is TRBV19, the J call TRBJ1-1; possible D gene TRBD1, 5 bases. Germline lookup yields CDR1 LNHDA and CDR2 SQIVND (reference sequence). The CDR3 runs 14 residues. Written as DNA, the CDR3 is TGTGCCAGTAAATCACAGGACCAGAACGCTGAAGCTTTCTTT. Amino acid sequence: CASKSQDQNAEAFF.

This clonotype was detected ten times or more. The V call is TRBV4-1, the J call TRBJ1-4; maybe TRBD1 (5 bases). Germline values: CDR1 MGHRA, CDR2 YSYEKL. Trimming pared 4 bases from V and 4 bases from J, leaving 16 bases between. The CDR3 contains 16 residues. CDR3 loop: CASSPYGTENNEKLFF. The CDR3 DNA sequence: TGCGCCAGCAGCCCTTACGGGACGGAGAATAATGAAAAACTGTTTTTT.

This clonotype has at least ten counts. The V call is TRBV7-9, the J call TRBJ1-6; the match to TRBD1 covers 7 bases. This CDR3 comprises 14 residues. After removal of 5 bases from V and 9 bases from J, the junction contained 7 bases not matched to a gene. Germline CDR1 SEHNR, CDR2 FQNEAQ (reference sequence). The DNA of the CDR3 is TGTGCCAGCAGCACAGGGGAGTCAGTTTCACCCCTCCACTTT. Its translation is CASSTGESVSPLHF.

The table lists this clonotype with many counts. The chain has TRBV28 and TRBJ2-3, with TRBD1 identical over 8 bases. With V trimmed by 4 bases and J by 5 bases, 11 bases remained unmatched. The CDR3 contains 16 residues. Looked up from germline, CDR1 is MDHEN and CDR2 is SYDVKM. The CDR3 DNA reads TGTGCCAGCAGTTCGACTCAGGGGGCGCGTAGAGATACGCAGTATTTT. It yields the protein CASSSTQGARRDTQYF. Looking up the rest from reference TRBV28 and TRBJ2-3 gives the full variable domain: DVKVTQSSRYLVKRTGEKVFLECVQDMDHENMFWYRQDPGLGLRLIYFSYDVKMKEKGDIPEGYSVSREKKERFSLILESASTNQTSMYLCASSSTQGARRDTQYFGPGTRLTVL.

This clonotype was counted ten times or more. The V and J genes are TRBV7-6 and TRBJ1-1, with 8 bases aligning to TRBD1. V trimming: 2 bases; J trimming: 3 bases; junction bases outside the gene matches: 5. The CDR3 length is 15 residues. Germline V gene sequence: CDR1 SGHVS, CDR2 FNYEAQ. This CDR3 is CASSLSQGAYTEAFF. CDR3 DNA: TGTGCCAGCAGCTTATCGCAGGGGGCTTACACTGAAGCTTTCTTT.

The chain carries TRBV19 and TRBJ1-5; D is undetermined. Germline CDR1 and CDR2: LNHDA and SQIVND (reference sequence). V lost 6 bases to trimming and J lost 0 bases, with 12 bases between them. There are 15 residues in the CDR3. The CDR3 region is CASSEGRYSNQPQHF. The CDR3 bases are TGTGCCAGTAGCGAGGGCAGATATAGCAATCAGCCCCAGCATTTT.

The V and J genes are TRBV27 and TRBJ1-6; D uncertain. Germline lookup yields CDR1 MNHEY and CDR2 SMNVEV (reference sequence). The CDR3 is 19 residues long. Trimming cost V 0 bases and J 0 bases, with 15 bases left between them. The CDR3 DNA reads as TGTGCCAGCAGTTTATCCCCCCCCTTGGCGAGCTCCTATAATTCACCCCTCCACTTT. It specifies CASSLSPPLASSYNSPLHF.

This clonotype showed up many times. The chain uses TRBV27 and TRBJ2-5; D possibly corresponds to TRBD1 (6 bases). V lost 6 bases and J 1 base, leaving 18 bases between the germline ends. This CDR3 region has 16 residues. Per the germline V gene, CDR1 is MNHEY and CDR2 is SMNVEV (reference sequence). CDR3 coding DNA: TGTGCCAGCAGGGCTGGACAGACCCTTATCCAAGAGACCCAGTACTTC. Its translation: CASRAGQTLIQETQYF.

V and J are TRBV10-3 and TRBJ2-1; D may be TRBD2 (6 bases). Germline V gene data show CDR1 as ENHRY and CDR2 as SYGVKD. The CDR3 covers 12 residues. The V end lost 7 bases, the J end lost 6 bases, and 10 bases lay between the germline ends. The DNA for the CDR3 is TGTGCCATCAAAACTAGCCTCAATGAGCAGTTCTTC. This translates into CAIKTSLNEQFF.

This chain joins TRBV19 and TRBJ1-5; 8 bases agree with TRBD1. The V segment lost 7 bases and the J segment 5 bases; nucleotides outside the gene matches: 16. CDR1 LNHDA and CDR2 SQIVND come from the germline V gene (reference sequence). There are 17 residues in the CDR3. The CDR3 DNA sequence: TGTGCCAGTAATATGAACAGGGGGTTCGAGGTTTATCAGCCCCAGCATTTT. Translating gives CASNMNRGFEVYQPQHF.